The source of this T cell receptor beta chain is a study of neurological immune-mediated disorders. On the study more broadly: Relapsing-remitting forms accounted for 31 of the 34 multiple sclerosis patients and secondary progressive forms for 3.

By 5'RACE with 10-nucleotide random UMIs, the cDNA was made. TCRdb fed the 5' RACE reads into MiXCR, producing one record per CDR3 protein. The sample records tens of thousands of distinct CDR3 sequences, around 3.6% being singletons. Germline-derived CDR1 and CDR2 are DFQATT and SNEGSKA (reference sequence). Trimming took off 5 bases at V and 4 bases at J, with 12 bases between the two ends. The CDR3 has 13 amino acids. This clonotype occurred many times. The starting material, 2 million PBMCs stored at -80 C, gave rise to the unsorted libraries. This receptor was obtained from a man younger than 45 with multiple sclerosis. The J gene is TRBJ1-5, the V gene TRBV20-1; D not certain. Sequenced material: PBMCs. CDR3 protein: CSAPIAINQPQHF. In DNA form, the CDR3 reads TGCAGTGCTCCCATAGCGATAAATCAGCCCCAGCATTTT.